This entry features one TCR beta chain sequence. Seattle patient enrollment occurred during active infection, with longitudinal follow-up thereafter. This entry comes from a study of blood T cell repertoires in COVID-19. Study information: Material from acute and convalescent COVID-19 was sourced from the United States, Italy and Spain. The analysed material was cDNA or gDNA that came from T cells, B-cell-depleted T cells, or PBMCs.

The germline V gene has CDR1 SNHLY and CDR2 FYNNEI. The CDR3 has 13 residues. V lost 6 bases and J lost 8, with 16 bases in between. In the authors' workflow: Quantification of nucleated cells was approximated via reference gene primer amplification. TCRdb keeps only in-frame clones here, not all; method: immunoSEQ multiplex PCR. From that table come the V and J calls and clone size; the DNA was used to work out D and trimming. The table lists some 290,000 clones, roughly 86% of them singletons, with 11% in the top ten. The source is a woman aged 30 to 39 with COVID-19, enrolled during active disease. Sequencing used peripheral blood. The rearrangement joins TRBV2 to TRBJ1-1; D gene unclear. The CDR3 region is CASRPDSEVEAFF. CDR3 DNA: TGTGCCAGCAGACCCGACTCGGAGGTGGAAGCTTTCTTT.